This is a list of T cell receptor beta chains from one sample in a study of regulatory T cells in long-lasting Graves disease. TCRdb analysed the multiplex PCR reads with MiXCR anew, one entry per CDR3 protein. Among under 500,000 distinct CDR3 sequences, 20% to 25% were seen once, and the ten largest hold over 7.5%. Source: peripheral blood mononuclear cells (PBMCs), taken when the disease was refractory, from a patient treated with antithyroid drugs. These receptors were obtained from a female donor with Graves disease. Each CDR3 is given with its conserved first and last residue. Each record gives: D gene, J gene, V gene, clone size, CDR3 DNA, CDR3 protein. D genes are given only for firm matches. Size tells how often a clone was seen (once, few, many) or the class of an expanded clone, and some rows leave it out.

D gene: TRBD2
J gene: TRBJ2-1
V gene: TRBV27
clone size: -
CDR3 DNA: TGTGTCAGCAGTTTCGGGACTAGCGGCATGGATGAGCAGTTCTTC
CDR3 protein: CVSSFGTSGMDEQFF

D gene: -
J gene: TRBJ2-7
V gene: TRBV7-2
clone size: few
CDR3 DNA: TGTGCCAGCAGCCTCGGGATTATCTACGAGCAGTACTTC
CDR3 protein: CASSLGIIYEQYF

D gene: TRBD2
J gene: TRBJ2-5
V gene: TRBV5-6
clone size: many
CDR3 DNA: TGTGCCAGCAGCTTTTTATCTAGCGGGAGTCTCACTTTTAAGACCCAGTACTTC
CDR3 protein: CASSFLSSGSLTFKTQYF

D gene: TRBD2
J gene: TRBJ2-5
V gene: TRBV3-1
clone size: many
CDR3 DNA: TGTGCCAGCAGCCACGCCCCTAGCGGAGAGCAAGAGACCCAGTACTTC
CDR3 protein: CASSHAPSGEQETQYF

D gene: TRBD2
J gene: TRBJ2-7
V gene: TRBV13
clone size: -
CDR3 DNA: TGTGCCAGCAGCTTAGACCCTGGACTAGCACCCTACGAGCAGTACTTC
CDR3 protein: CASSLDPGLAPYEQYF

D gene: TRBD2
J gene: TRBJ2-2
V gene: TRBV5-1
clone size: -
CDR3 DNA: TGCGCCAGCCGAGACCCGGGACTAGCGGGAGCAGGGGAGCTGTTTTTT
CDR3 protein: CASRDPGLAGAGELFF

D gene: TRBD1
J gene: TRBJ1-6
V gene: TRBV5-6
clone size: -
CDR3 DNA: TGTGCCAGCAGCCGACCAAAGACAGGGGGATGGTCACCCCTCCACTTT
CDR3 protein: CASSRPKTGGWSPLHF

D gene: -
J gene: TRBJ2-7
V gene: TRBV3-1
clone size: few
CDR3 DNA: TGTGCCAGCAGCCAAGGATCAGATCCCTACGAGCAGTACTTC
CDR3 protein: CASSQGSDPYEQYF

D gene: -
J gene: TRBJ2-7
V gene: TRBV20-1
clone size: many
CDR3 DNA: TGCAGTGCTAGTAAACCGACTGATCTAGCGAAGTACGAGCAGTACTTC
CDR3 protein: CSASKPTDLAKYEQYF

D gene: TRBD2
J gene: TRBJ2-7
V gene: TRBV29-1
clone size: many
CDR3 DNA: TGCAGCGTTGAAACTAGCGGCTCCTACGAGCAGTACTTC
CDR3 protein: CSVETSGSYEQYF

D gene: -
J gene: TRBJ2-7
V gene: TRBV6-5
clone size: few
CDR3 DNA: TGTGCCAGCAGTTACGTGGTAGGCAGTGCCTACGAGCAGTACTTC
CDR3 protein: CASSYVVGSAYEQYF

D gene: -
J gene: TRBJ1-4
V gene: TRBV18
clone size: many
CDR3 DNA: TGTGCCAGCTCACCATCGGGGGCAGGCGGAGAAAAACTGTTTTTT
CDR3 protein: CASSPSGAGGEKLFF

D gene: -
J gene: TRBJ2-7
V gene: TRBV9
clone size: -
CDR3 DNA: TGTGCCAGCAGCGTATTTGACTCAAGAAGAGGGAGTCGCCACGAGCAGTACTTC
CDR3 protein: CASSVFDSRRGSRHEQYF

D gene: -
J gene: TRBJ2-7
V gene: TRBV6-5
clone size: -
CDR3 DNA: TGTGCCAGCAGTTACCCGGGCAGGGGCGAGCAGTACTTC
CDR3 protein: CASSYPGRGEQYF

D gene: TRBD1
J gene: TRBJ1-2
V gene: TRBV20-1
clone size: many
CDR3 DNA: TGCAGTGCTAGAGATACAGGGGGCGCGTTAGGCTACACCTTC
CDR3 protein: CSARDTGGALGYTF